These 29 T cell receptor beta chains share one sample of origin, sequenced in a study of T cells in Graves' hyperthyroidism and ophthalmopathy. TCR beta CDR3 sequences were amplified from RNA transcripts. An initial round of RT-PCR targeting the TCR CDR3 relied on the HTBI primer set. Via MiXCR, TCRdb re-called the multiplex PCR reads, giving one row per CDR3 protein. The table has 500,000 or so distinct CDR3 sequences, roughly 17% seen once. Input material: blood. The receptors come from a woman in her late teens or twenties with Graves' ophthalmopathy.

The rearrangement joins TRBV30 to TRBJ1-1; D ambiguous. V gave up 2 bases and J gave up 3 bases, with 7 bases separating them. This CDR3 comprises 12 residues. The germline CDR1 and CDR2 sequences are GTSNPN and SVGIG (reference sequence). The DNA of the CDR3 is TGTGCCTGGAGTTCAGAGGACACTGAAGCTTTCTTT. It yields the protein CAWSSEDTEAFF.

V gene TRBV12-3 or TRBV12-4 combines with J gene TRBJ2-7; D remains ambiguous. The CDR3 extends over 14 amino acids. V was shortened by 6 bases and J by 5 bases, with 17 bases between the two germline ends. CDR3 protein: CASSTSPLTNEQYF. Written as DNA, the CDR3 is TGTGCCAGCAGCACATCCCCCCTTACCAACGAGCAGTACTTC.

This clonotype has at least ten counts. The genes are TRBV7-2 and TRBJ2-7; D assignment may be TRBD1 or TRBD2 (5 bases each). V was clipped by 2 bases and J by 0 bases, with 14 bases between them. Germline values: CDR1 SGHTA, CDR2 FQGNSA. This CDR3 contains 16 residues. The chain's CDR3 is CASSLKGDLSSYEQYF. In DNA form, the CDR3 reads TGTGCCAGCAGCTTAAAAGGGGACCTGAGCTCCTACGAGCAGTACTTC.

As regards this clonotype: Mismatch with germline at one junction end may stem from a read error. This chain links TRBV13 with TRBJ1-1; TRBD1 is a possible D gene (6 bases). The length of the CDR3 is 15 residues. Germline CDR1 reads PRHDT; CDR2 reads FYEKMQ (reference sequence). This CDR3 reads CVSSPSVGGLGEAFF. Here the CDR3 DNA reads TGTGTCAGCAGTCCGTCGGTGGGGGGCCTTGGGGAAGCTTTCTTT.

This clonotype has ten or more counts. The chain is built from TRBV28 and TRBJ2-3; TRBD2 is a possible D gene (5 bases). With 4 bases removed from V and 0 bases from J, the gap between germline ends came to 17 bases. The CDR3 extends over 17 amino acids. Germline loops: CDR1 MDHEN, CDR2 SYDVKM. The chain's CDR3 is CASSYASRPPSTDTQYF. The CDR3 coding sequence is TGTGCCAGCAGTTACGCTAGCAGGCCTCCTAGCACAGATACGCAGTATTTT.

Only a few counts were recorded for this clonotype. The V and J genes are TRBV20-1 and TRBJ1-4; 7 nucleotides align to TRBD1. Per germline, CDR1 DFQATT and CDR2 SNEGSKA (reference sequence). J was trimmed by 12 bases and V by 6 bases; bases with no gene match: 10. This CDR3 comprises 12 residues. This CDR3 is CSAHTEGTELFF. The CDR3 DNA reads TGCAGTGCGCACACCGAAGGGACAGAACTGTTTTTT.

There are many counts of this clonotype. The chain is built from TRBV28 and TRBJ1-2; 10 bases agree with TRBD1. Germline CDR1 is MDHEN and CDR2 is SYDVKM. Trimming cost V 6 bases and J 6 bases; bases outside gene matches: 16. This CDR3 spans 17 amino acids. Written as DNA, the CDR3 is TGTGCCAGCAGACTCCCCGGGACAGGGGCAGCCCGGGATGGCTACACCTTC. Translated, it gives CASRLPGTGAARDGYTF.

This clonotype occurred once. The rearrangement uses TRBV29-1 and TRBJ1-1; D might be TRBD1 (5 bases). Germline values: CDR1 SQVTM, CDR2 ANQGSEA. The CDR3 totals 13 residues. Trimming took 3 bases from V and 3 from J, leaving 11 bases between them. CDR3 in DNA: TGCAGCGTTGAGCAGGGTTTGTACACTGAAGCTTTCTTT. Translated, it gives CSVEQGLYTEAFF.

In this sample, this clonotype turned up many times. V usage is TRBV30 and J usage is TRBJ1-4, with TRBD1 matching 11 bases. The germline CDR1 and CDR2 sequences are GTSNPN and SVGIG (reference sequence). V was clipped by 1 base and J by 7 bases; unmatched bases: 2. This CDR3 contains 14 residues. The CDR3 DNA sequence: TGTGCCTGGAGTGGGGGGACAGGGGGTGAAAAACTGTTTTTT. It yields the protein CAWSGGTGGEKLFF.

The sample holds many counts of this clonotype. V and J are TRBV2 and TRBJ1-2, with D possibly being TRBD1 (5 bases). Germline-derived CDR1 and CDR2 are SNHLY and FYNNEI. V was cut by 8 bases and J by 4 bases, with 11 bases left in between. CDR3 length: 12 residues. This CDR3 is CASRTGTYGYTF. The CDR3 DNA is TGTGCCAGCCGCACCGGGACCTATGGCTACACCTTC.

Many counts were recorded for this clonotype. The chain combines TRBV12-3 or TRBV12-4 with TRBJ1-5; 8 bases match TRBD1. The V and J ends lost 1 base and 2 bases, in that order; junction bases with no gene match: 4. The CDR3 loop spans 16 amino acids. CDR3 DNA sequence: TGTGCCAGCAGTTTAGGGTCAGGGGGCCGCAATCAGCCCCAGCATTTT. This sequence encodes CASSLGSGGRNQPQHF.

This clonotype was counted many times. A much larger clonotype is one base distant, so this may be a read error. The chain carries TRBV7-2 and TRBJ1-1; no clear D. Germline values: CDR1 SGHTA, CDR2 FQGNSA. Trimming left V 1 base short and J 1 base short, with 4 bases between. This CDR3 has 13 residues. The CDR3 here is CASSLEPNTEAFF. CDR3 sequence (DNA): TGTGCCAGCAGCTTAGAACCGAACACTGAAGCTTTCTTT.

The V and J genes are TRBV5-4 and TRBJ2-1; 7 bases agree with TRBD2. Per germline, CDR1 SGHNT and CDR2 YYREEE (reference sequence). J was trimmed by 5 bases and V by 5 bases; bases with no gene match: 7. The CDR3 runs 14 residues. The CDR3 region has the DNA TGTGCCAGCAGATCTATTGGGGGGGACAATGAGCAGTTCTTC. Its translation: CASRSIGGDNEQFF.

This clonotype showed up many times. The J gene is TRBJ2-1, the V gene TRBV20-1, with TRBD2 as a possible D gene (6 bases). Germline V CDR1 and CDR2: DFQATT, SNEGSKA (reference sequence). The CDR3 has 15 amino acids. V lost 0 bases to trimming and J lost 1 base, with 10 bases between them. The CDR3 protein is CSARESLASYNEQFF. The CDR3 region has the DNA TGCAGTGCTAGAGAAAGTCTAGCGTCCTACAATGAGCAGTTCTTC.

This clonotype occurred many times. The CDR3 is CASRPDREADEQYF. The CDR3, as DNA: TGTGCCAGCAGACCGGACAGGGAAGCCGACGAGCAGTACTTC. The chain recombines TRBV7-8 with TRBJ2-7, with 8 bases matching TRBD1. Germline V lookup: CDR1 SGHVS, CDR2 FQNEAQ. The CDR3 loop spans 14 amino acids. Germline trimming cut 6 bases from V and 5 bases from J; bases unmatched to any gene: 9.

This chain joins TRBV27 and TRBJ2-7; D is possibly TRBD2 (5 bases). The CDR3 loop spans 14 amino acids. V was cut by 4 bases and J by 1 base, with 11 bases left in between. Germline CDR1 and CDR2: MNHEY and SMNVEV (reference sequence). The CDR3 protein is CASSSLGGSYEQYF. The CDR3 DNA is TGTGCCAGCAGTTCCCTCGGAGGTTCCTACGAGCAGTACTTC.

This clonotype was picked up many times. This rearrangement joins TRBV18 to TRBJ2-7; maybe TRBD1 (5 bases). This CDR3 contains 13 residues. Germline V gene sequence: CDR1 KGHSH, CDR2 LQKENI. V lost 3 bases to trimming and J lost 3 bases, with 9 bases between them. The CDR3 is CASSPGRFYEQYF. CDR3 bases: TGTGCCAGCTCACCGGGGCGTTTCTACGAGCAGTACTTC.

In its sample, this clonotype was seen a few times. The chain has TRBV4-3 and TRBJ2-5; D not certain. Germline-derived CDR1 and CDR2 are LGHNA and YSLEER. Trimming removed 0 bases from V and 5 bases from J, with 10 bases in between. The CDR3 length is 14 residues. The CDR3 sequence: CASSQDHRHETQYF. CDR3 nucleotides: TGCGCCAGCAGCCAAGATCACAGACACGAGACCCAGTACTTC.

The chain employs TRBV29-1 and TRBJ2-7; unclear D gene. The CDR3 length is 11 residues. CDR1 is SQVTM, CDR2 ANQGSEA, per germline. V dropped 2 bases and J dropped 5 bases, with 7 bases sitting between them. CDR3: CSVEPQDEQYF. CDR3 sequence (DNA): TGCAGCGTTGAACCCCAGGACGAGCAGTACTTC.

Many counts were recorded for this clonotype. The J gene is TRBJ2-5, the V gene TRBV29-1; 8 bases align to TRBD2. The germline CDR1 and CDR2 sequences are SQVTM and ANQGSEA. The CDR3 is 14 amino acids. The J segment lost 5 bases and the V segment lost 4 bases, leaving 9 bases of the junction unmatched. In DNA, the CDR3 is TGCAGCGTTGCCCGGGGGGGCGTTCGGGAGACCCAGTACTTC. Its translation is CSVARGGVRETQYF.

This sequence joins TRBV4-3 and TRBJ2-5; 9 bases are a match to TRBD1. Losses at the gene ends were 0 bases for V and 7 bases for J; bases not matched to a gene: 9. The CDR3 spans 16 residues. Germline CDR1 and CDR2: LGHNA and YSLEER. CDR3 DNA sequence: TGCGCCAGCAGCCAAGAGGCACAGGGGGCAATCGGGACCCAGTACTTC. Translating it yields CASSQEAQGAIGTQYF.

This clonotype was seen more than once but under ten times. The chain couples TRBV27 to TRBJ1-6, with D uncertain. Trimming stripped 6 bases from V and 9 bases from J, with 24 bases between. Germline V CDR1 and CDR2: MNHEY, SMNVEV (reference sequence). This CDR3 region has 17 residues. The DNA of the CDR3 is TGTGCCAGCAGCCCCCTCGGCTATACCGGGAATTTTTCACCCCTCCACTTT. This codes for CASSPLGYTGNFSPLHF.

Details on this clonotype: A read error may account for a junction end that differs from germline. The V call is TRBV10-3, the J call TRBJ2-7; 9 nucleotides align to TRBD1. Germline CDR1 ENHRY, CDR2 SYGVKD. This CDR3 is 14 amino acids long. The CDR3 DNA sequence: TGTGCCATCAGGGGGGACAGGGCCTCCTACGGGCAGTACTTC. The encoded protein is CAIRGDRASYGQYF.

Regarding this clonotype: One junction end does not reproduce the germline sequence, and a read error may be involved. The gene calls are TRBV11-1 and TRBJ1-4; no clear D gene. Germline CDR1 and CDR2: SGHAT and FQDESV (reference sequence). The CDR3 has 15 amino acids. The CDR3 DNA follows: TGTGCCTGCAGCTTAGGCCGTCGAACTAATGAAAAACTGTTTTTT. Amino acids: CACSLGRRTNEKLFF.

This clonotype was seen only a few times. V and J are TRBV19 and TRBJ2-7, with D maybe TRBD1 (6 bases). The CDR3 is 15 residues long. V lost 4 bases, J lost 3 bases, and 16 bases lay in between. Germline CDR1 is LNHDA and CDR2 is SQIVND (reference sequence). CDR3 sequence reads: CASSTGRGHLYEQYF. CDR3 nucleotides: TGTGCCAGTAGTACAGGAAGGGGACATCTCTACGAGCAGTACTTC.

This clonotype was seen only a few times. The gene calls are TRBV7-9 and TRBJ1-5; D gene uncertain. CDR3 length equals 14 residues. The germline gives CDR1 SEHNR, CDR2 FQNEAQ (reference sequence). Trimming took off 5 bases at V and 3 bases at J, with 11 bases between the two ends. The CDR3 bases are TGTGCCAGCAGCCCGCCGGGGTTCAATCAGCCCCAGCATTTT. Translation gives CASSPPGFNQPQHF.

A few counts support this clonotype. The rearrangement uses TRBV7-9 and TRBJ2-2; 7 bases line up with TRBD2. Germline CDR1 is SEHNR and CDR2 is FQNEAQ (reference sequence). Trimming took 3 bases from V and 4 from J; bases not matched to a gene: 11. CDR3 length: 17 amino acids. The CDR3 DNA is TGTGCCAGCAGCTTCCTAGCGGACCTTAGGGCCACCGGGGAGCTGTTTTTT. Amino acid sequence: CASSFLADLRATGELFF.

This clonotype was seen more than once but under ten times. This could be a read error, since a much larger clone is one nucleotide away. The chain is built from TRBV7-8 and TRBJ2-3; TRBD2 matches 9 bases. CDR3 length: 15 amino acids. Per the germline V gene, CDR1 is SGHVS and CDR2 is FQNEAQ. The CDR3 region is CASGLSAGGLDTQYF. The CDR3 DNA reads as TGTGCCAGCGGCTTATCTGCGGGGGGGCTAGATACGCAGTATTTT. Together with reference TRBV7-8 and TRBJ2-3, the CDR3 gives the full variable domain: GAGVSQSPRYKVAKRGQDVALRCDPISGHVSLFWYQQALGQGPEFLTYFQNEAQLDKSGLPSDRFFAERPEGSVSTLKIQRTQQEDSAVYLCASGLSAGGLDTQYFGPGTRLTVL.

This clonotype was counted between two and nine times. The CDR3 sequence: CATSRGRSNQPQHF. CDR3 in DNA: TGTGCCACCTCGAGAGGACGGTCCAATCAGCCCCAGCATTTT. The rearrangement joins TRBV27 to TRBJ1-5, with no clear D. Germline V CDR1 and CDR2: MNHEY, SMNVEV (reference sequence). The CDR3 loop spans 14 amino acids. V shed 10 bases and J shed 3 bases, with 16 bases lying between them.